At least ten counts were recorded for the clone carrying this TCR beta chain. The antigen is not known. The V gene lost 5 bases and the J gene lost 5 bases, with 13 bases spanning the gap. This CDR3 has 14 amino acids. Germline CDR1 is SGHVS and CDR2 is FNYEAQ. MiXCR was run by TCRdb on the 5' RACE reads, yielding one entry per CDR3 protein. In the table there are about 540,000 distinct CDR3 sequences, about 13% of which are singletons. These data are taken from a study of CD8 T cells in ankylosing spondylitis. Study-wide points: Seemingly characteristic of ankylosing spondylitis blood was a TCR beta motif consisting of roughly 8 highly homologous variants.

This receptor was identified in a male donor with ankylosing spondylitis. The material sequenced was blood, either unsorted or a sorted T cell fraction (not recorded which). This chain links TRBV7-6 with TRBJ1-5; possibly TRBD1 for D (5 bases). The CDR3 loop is CASSARVGDQPQHF. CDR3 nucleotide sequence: TGTGCCAGCAGCGCCAGGGTGGGAGATCAGCCCCAGCATTTT.